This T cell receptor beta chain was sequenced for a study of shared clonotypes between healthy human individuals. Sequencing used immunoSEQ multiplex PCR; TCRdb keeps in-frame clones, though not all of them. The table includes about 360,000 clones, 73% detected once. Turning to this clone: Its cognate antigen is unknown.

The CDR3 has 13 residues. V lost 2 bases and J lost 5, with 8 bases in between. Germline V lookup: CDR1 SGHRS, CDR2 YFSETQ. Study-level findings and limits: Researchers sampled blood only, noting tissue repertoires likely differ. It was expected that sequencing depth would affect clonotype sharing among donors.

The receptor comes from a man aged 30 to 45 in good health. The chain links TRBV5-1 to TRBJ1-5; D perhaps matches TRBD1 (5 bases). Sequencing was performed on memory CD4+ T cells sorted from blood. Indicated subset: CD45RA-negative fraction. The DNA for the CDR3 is TGCGCCAGCAGCTTACTAGGGGATCAGCCCCAGCATTTT. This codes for CASSLLGDQPQHF.